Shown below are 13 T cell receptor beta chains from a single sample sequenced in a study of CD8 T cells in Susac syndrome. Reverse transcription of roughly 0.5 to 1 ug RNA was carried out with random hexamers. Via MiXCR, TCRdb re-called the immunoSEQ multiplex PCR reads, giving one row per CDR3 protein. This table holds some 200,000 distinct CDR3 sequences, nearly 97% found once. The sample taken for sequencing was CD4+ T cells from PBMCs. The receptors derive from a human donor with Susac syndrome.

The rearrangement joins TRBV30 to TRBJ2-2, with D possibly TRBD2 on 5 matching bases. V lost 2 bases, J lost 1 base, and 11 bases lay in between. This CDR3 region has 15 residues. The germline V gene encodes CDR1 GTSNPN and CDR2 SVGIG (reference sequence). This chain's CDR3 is CAWSFPRGNTGELFF. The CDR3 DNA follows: TGTGCCTGGAGTTTTCCCCGGGGGAACACCGGGGAGCTGTTTTTT.

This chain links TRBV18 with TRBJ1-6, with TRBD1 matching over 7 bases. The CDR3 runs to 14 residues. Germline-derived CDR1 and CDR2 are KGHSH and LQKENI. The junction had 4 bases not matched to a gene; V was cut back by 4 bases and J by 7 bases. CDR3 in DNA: TGTGCCAGCTCACTCCAGGGGGTGAATTCACCCCTCCACTTT. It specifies CASSLQGVNSPLHF.

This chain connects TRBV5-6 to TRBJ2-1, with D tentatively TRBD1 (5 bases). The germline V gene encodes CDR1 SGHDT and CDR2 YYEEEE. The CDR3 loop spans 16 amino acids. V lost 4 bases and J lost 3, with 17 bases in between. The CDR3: CASSVPTGPNYNEQFF. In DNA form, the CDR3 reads TGTGCCAGCAGCGTCCCCACAGGCCCGAACTACAATGAGCAGTTCTTC.

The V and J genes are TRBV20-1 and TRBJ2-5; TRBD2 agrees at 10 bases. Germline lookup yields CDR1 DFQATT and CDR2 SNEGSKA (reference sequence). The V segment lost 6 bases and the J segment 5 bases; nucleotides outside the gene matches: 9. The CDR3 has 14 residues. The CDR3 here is CSARSGGAVETQYF. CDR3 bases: TGCAGTGCCAGAAGCGGGGGGGCCGTTGAGACCCAGTACTTC.

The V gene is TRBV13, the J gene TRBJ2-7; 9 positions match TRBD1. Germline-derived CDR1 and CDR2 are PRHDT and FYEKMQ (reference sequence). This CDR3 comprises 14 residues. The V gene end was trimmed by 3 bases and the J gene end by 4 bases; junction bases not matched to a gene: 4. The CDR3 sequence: CASSFLQGAYEQYF. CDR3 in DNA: TGTGCCAGCAGCTTCTTACAGGGGGCATACGAGCAGTACTTC. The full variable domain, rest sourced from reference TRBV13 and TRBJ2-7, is AAGVIQSPRHLIKEKRETATLKCYPIPRHDTVYWYQQGPGQDPQFLISFYEKMQSDKGSIPDRFSAQQFSDYHSELNMSSLELGDSALYFCASSFLQGAYEQYFGPGTRLTVT.

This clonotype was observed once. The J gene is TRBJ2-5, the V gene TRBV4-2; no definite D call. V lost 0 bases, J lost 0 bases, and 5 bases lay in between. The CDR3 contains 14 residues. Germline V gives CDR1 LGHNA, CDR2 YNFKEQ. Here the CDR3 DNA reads TGTGCCAGCAGCCAAGAGCTGTACCAAGAGACCCAGTACTTC. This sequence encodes CASSQELYQETQYF.

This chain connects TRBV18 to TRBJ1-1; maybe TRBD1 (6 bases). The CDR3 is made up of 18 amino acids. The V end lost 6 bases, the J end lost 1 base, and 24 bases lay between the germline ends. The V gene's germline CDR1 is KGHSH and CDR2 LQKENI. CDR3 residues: CASSVRSGAGITNTEAFF. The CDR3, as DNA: TGTGCCAGCTCTGTTCGGTCGGGGGCAGGGATAACGAACACTGAAGCTTTCTTT.

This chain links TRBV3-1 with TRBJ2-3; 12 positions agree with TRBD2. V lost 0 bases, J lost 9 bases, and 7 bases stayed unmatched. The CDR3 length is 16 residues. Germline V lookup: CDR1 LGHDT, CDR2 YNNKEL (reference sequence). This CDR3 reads CASSQEWTSGVETQYF. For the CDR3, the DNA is TGTGCCAGCAGCCAAGAATGGACTAGCGGGGTGGAGACGCAGTATTTT.

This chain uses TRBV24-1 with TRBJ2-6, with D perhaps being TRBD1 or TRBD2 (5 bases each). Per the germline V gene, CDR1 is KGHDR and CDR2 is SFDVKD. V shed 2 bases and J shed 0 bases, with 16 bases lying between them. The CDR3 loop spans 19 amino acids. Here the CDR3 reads CATSDSSGKRDSGANVLTF. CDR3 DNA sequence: TGTGCCACCAGTGATTCTTCAGGGAAGAGGGACTCTGGGGCCAACGTCCTGACTTTC.

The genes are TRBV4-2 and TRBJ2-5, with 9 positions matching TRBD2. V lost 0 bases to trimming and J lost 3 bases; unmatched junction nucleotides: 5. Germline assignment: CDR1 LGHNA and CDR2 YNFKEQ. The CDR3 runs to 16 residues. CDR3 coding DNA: TGTGCCAGCAGCCAAGATATCGCTAGCGGGAAAGAGACCCAGTACTTC. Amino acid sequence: CASSQDIASGKETQYF.

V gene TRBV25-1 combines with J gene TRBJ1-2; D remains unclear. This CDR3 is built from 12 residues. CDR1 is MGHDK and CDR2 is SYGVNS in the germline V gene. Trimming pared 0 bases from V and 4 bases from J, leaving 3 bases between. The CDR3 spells CASSEYPYGYTF. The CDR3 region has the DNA TGTGCCAGCAGTGAATATCCCTATGGCTACACCTTC.

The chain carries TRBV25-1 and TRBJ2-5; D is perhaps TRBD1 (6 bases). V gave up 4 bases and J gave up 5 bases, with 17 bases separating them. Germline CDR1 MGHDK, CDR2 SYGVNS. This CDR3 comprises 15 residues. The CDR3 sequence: CASSAQGGVVETQYF. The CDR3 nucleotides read TGTGCCAGCAGTGCCCAAGGGGGTGTGGTGGAGACCCAGTACTTC. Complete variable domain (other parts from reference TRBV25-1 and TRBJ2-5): EADIYQTPRYLVIGTGKKITLECSQTMGHDKMYWYQQDPGMELHLIHYSYGVNSTEKGDLSSESTVSRIRTEHFPLTLESARPSHTSQYLCASSAQGGVVETQYFGPGTRLLVL.

This chain's CDR3 is CATSREVRKRGTEAFF. The DNA for the CDR3 is TGTGCCACCAGCAGAGAAGTACGAAAGAGGGGCACTGAAGCTTTCTTT. The chain is built from TRBV15 and TRBJ1-1; maybe TRBD1 (5 bases). The V end lost 0 bases, the J end lost 4 bases, and 15 bases lay between the germline ends. The CDR3 is 16 residues long. In germline, CDR1 is LNHNV, CDR2 YYDKDF (reference sequence).